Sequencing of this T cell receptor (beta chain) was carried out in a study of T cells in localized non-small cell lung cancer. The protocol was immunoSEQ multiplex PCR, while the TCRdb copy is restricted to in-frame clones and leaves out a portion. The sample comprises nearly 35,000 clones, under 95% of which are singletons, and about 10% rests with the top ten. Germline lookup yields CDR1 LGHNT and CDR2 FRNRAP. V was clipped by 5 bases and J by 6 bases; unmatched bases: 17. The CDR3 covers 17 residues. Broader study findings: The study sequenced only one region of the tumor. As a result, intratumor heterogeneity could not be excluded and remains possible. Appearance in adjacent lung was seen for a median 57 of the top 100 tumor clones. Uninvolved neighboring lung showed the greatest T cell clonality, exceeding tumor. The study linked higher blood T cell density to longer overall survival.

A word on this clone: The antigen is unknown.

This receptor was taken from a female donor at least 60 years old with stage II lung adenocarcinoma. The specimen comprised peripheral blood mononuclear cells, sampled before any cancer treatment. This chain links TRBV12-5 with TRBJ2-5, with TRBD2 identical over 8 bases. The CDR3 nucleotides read TGTGCTAGTGGTCCCCGCAAGGTTTTAGCGGGGTGGAAGACCCAGTACTTC. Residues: CASGPRKVLAGWKTQYF.